Each of the 21 T cell receptor beta chains below was sequenced from the same sample in a study of cytomegalovirus exposure and HLA in healthy donors (dated by TCRdb to about 2017). Libraries were prepared through the immunoSEQ multiplex PCR assay. A mixture of 60 forward primers for TCR Vbeta segments and 13 reverse primers for TCR Jbeta segments was used in the multiplex PCR. Drawn from immuneACCESS, this table holds only the in-frame rearrangements with V and J called that TCRdb kept. Clones are partly lost; checked studies trace under half to an unresolved V gene and leave the rest unexplained. For this sample, the table gives fewer than 85,000 clones. The biggest ten clones account for around 13% of the sample. Sequences were obtained from PBMCs. The source of these receptors is a man between 45 and 60 years old in good health and CMV-seropositive.

V is TRBV10-3 and J is TRBJ1-1; 7 positions match TRBD1. Germline V gene data show CDR1 as ENHRY and CDR2 as SYGVKD. V lost 5 bases and J lost 2; bases outside the gene matches: 5. This CDR3 region has 14 residues. As DNA, the CDR3 is TGTGCCATCAGTTTGCAGGGGGACAACACTGAAGCTTTCTTT. Protein: CAISLQGDNTEAFF.

V gene TRBV19 combines with J gene TRBJ1-6; possibly TRBD1 for D (6 bases). This CDR3 is 16 amino acids long. V was pared by 6 bases and J by 0 bases, with 12 bases between. Germline V lookup: CDR1 LNHDA, CDR2 SQIVND (reference sequence). The CDR3 here is CASRPGQSSYNSPLHF. The CDR3 region has the DNA TGTGCCAGTAGGCCTGGACAGAGCTCCTATAATTCACCCCTCCACTTT.

The chain couples TRBV5-1 to TRBJ1-1, with 7 bases matching TRBD1. Germline assignment: CDR1 SGHRS and CDR2 YFSETQ. After removal of 5 bases from V and 3 bases from J, the junction contained 10 bases not matched to a gene. This CDR3 is 15 amino acids long. The chain's CDR3 is CASRENRGAYTEAFF. The CDR3 coding sequence is TGCGCCAGCAGGGAAAACAGGGGCGCGTACACTGAAGCTTTCTTT. Full variable domain (remainder filled in from reference TRBV5-1 and TRBJ1-1): KAGVTQTPRYLIKTRGQQVTLSCSPISGHRSVSWYQQTPGQGLQFLFEYFSETQRNKGNFPGRFSGRQFSNSRSEMNVSTLELGDSALYLCASRENRGAYTEAFFGQGTRLTVV.

Concerning this clone itself: It is unclear where the CDR3 begins or ends on the DNA, so no DNA is shown, and the CDR3 is as TCRdb lists it. The chain uses TRBV11-2 and TRBJ2-6; TRBD2 is the table's D call and was not checked against the DNA. Germline CDR1 and CDR2: SGHAT and FQNNGV. The CDR3 region is 15 residues in length, termini included. The CDR3 loop is CASSLFLSGANVLTF.

This chain uses TRBV11-2 with TRBJ2-4; TRBD2 is a possible D gene (6 bases). The germline CDR1 and CDR2 sequences are SGHAT and FQNNGV. CDR3 length: 13 residues. V lost 0 bases, J lost 7 bases, and 7 bases lay in between. CDR3: CASSLEAGNIQYF. The CDR3 nucleotides are TGTGCCAGCAGCTTAGAGGCGGGGAACATTCAGTACTTC.

The chain has TRBV4-2 and TRBJ1-5; 10 nucleotides agree with TRBD1. V dropped 6 bases and J dropped 4; count of bases not matched to a gene: 6. The CDR3 runs 15 residues. The V gene's germline CDR1 is LGHNA and CDR2 YNFKEQ. The CDR3, as DNA: TGTGCCAGCAGACCGGACAGGGGGGTGAATCAGCCCCAGCATTTT. Encoded protein: CASRPDRGVNQPQHF.

In DNA, the CDR3 is TGTGCCAGCAGGACGGACAGGGGAGGAGAGACCCAGTACTTC. Its translation is CASRTDRGGETQYF. The chain combines TRBV25-1 with TRBJ2-5; 9 bases line up with TRBD1. Germline loops: CDR1 MGHDK, CDR2 SYGVNS. This CDR3 contains 14 residues. V lost 6 bases to trimming and J lost 4 bases; unmatched junction nucleotides: 6.

V gene TRBV6-6 combines with J gene TRBJ1-1; D remains unclear. CDR3 length equals 12 residues. CDR1 MNHNY and CDR2 SVGAGI come from the germline V gene (reference sequence). Trimming shortened V by 2 bases and J by 7 bases, and 8 bases separated the two germline ends. As DNA, the CDR3 is TGTGCCAGCAGTTACGCCGGGAGTGAAGCTTTCTTT. Translating it yields CASSYAGSEAFF.

The chain links TRBV19 to TRBJ2-4; TRBD2 might be the D (6 bases). V shed 7 bases and J shed 8 bases, with 18 bases lying between them. CDR1 and CDR2 (germline): LNHDA, SQIVND (reference sequence). The CDR3 spans 14 residues. The CDR3, as DNA: TGTGCCAGTACCTGGGGGGTCACAAAGGACATTCAGTACTTC. Its translation: CASTWGVTKDIQYF. The full variable domain, in which reference TRBV19 and TRBJ2-4 provide the parts outside the CDR3, is DGGITQSPKYLFRKEGQNVTLSCEQNLNHDAMYWYRQDPGQGLRLIYYSQIVNDFQKGDIAEGYSVSREKKESFPLTVTSAQKNPTAFYLCASTWGVTKDIQYFGAGTRLSVL.

The chain uses TRBV11-2 and TRBJ1-2, with TRBD1 as a possible D gene (5 bases). This CDR3 spans 14 amino acids. The ends were cut back, 4 bases at V and 0 bases at J, with 9 bases in the middle. Per the germline V gene, CDR1 is SGHAT and CDR2 is FQNNGV. CDR3 sequence (DNA): TGTGCCAGCAGCTCGGCGGGGGCTAACTATGGCTACACCTTC. As protein: CASSSAGANYGYTF. The whole variable domain, filled in from reference TRBV11-2 and TRBJ1-2, reads EAGVAQSPRYKIIEKRQSVAFWCNPISGHATLYWYQQILGQGPKLLIQFQNNGVVDDSQLPKDRFSAERLKGVDSTLKIQPAKLEDSAVYLCASSSAGANYGYTFGSGTRLTVV.

The V call is TRBV9, the J call TRBJ2-1; TRBD2 matches at 13 bases. CDR3 length: 15 amino acids. The germline V gene has CDR1 SGDLS and CDR2 YYNGEE. The junction had 4 bases not matched to a gene; V was cut back by 2 bases and J by 8 bases. The CDR3 sequence is CASSVGTSGMDEQFF. In nucleotides, the CDR3 is TGTGCCAGCAGCGTGGGGACTAGCGGGATGGATGAGCAGTTCTTC.

The gene calls are TRBV7-8 and TRBJ2-6; D is possibly TRBD1 (6 bases). V gave up 6 bases and J gave up 1 base, with 7 bases separating them. CDR1 is SGHVS and CDR2 is FQNEAQ in the germline V gene. This CDR3 is 14 amino acids long. For the CDR3, the DNA is TGTGCCAGCAGACAGGGATCTGGGGCCAACGTCCTGACTTTC. This encodes CASRQGSGANVLTF.

The genes are TRBV7-2 and TRBJ1-2; possible D gene TRBD1, 5 bases. Trimming took off 7 bases at V and 2 bases at J, with 17 bases between the two ends. The CDR3 is 15 amino acids. CDR1 SGHTA and CDR2 FQGNSA come from the germline V gene. The CDR3 DNA reads TGTGCCAGCACCTTCGGGGGGGTACTGAACTATGGCTACACCTTC. Protein product: CASTFGGVLNYGYTF.

The chain recombines TRBV7-6 with TRBJ2-1, with TRBD2 matching over 8 bases. Germline CDR1 is SGHVS and CDR2 is FNYEAQ. The CDR3 spans 15 residues. The V segment lost 2 bases and the J segment 4 bases; nucleotides outside the gene matches: 4. CDR3 residues: CASSLSSGFYNEQFF. As DNA, the CDR3 is TGTGCCAGCAGCTTATCTAGCGGGTTTTACAATGAGCAGTTCTTC.

CDR3 sequence: CASSPSKLSERTDTQYF. The CDR3 region has the DNA TGCGCCAGCAGCCCATCCAAGTTGTCGGAGCGAACAGATACGCAGTATTTT. The V and J genes are TRBV4-1 and TRBJ2-3; D remains unclear. V dropped 4 bases and J dropped 3 bases, with 20 bases sitting between them. CDR1 MGHRA and CDR2 YSYEKL come from the germline V gene. This CDR3 is built from 17 residues.

V usage is TRBV28 and J usage is TRBJ1-2; TRBD1 matches 7 bases. CDR3 length: 16 residues. Germline values: CDR1 MDHEN, CDR2 SYDVKM. V was pared by 6 bases and J by 5 bases, with 15 bases of the junction left unmatched. This CDR3 is CASSLEGSGQIYGYTF. The CDR3 region has the DNA TGTGCCAGCAGCCTCGAGGGGTCGGGACAGATATATGGCTACACCTTC.

V usage is TRBV4-1 and J usage is TRBJ2-1; a weak D match, TRBD2 (5 bases). V was pared by 4 bases and J by 9 bases, with 10 bases between. This CDR3 has 12 residues. Per the germline V gene, CDR1 is MGHRA and CDR2 is YSYEKL. CDR3 sequence (DNA): TGCGCCAGCAGCCTCCCTAGCATTGAGCAGTTCTTC. As protein: CASSLPSIEQFF.

The chain joins TRBV27 to TRBJ1-5, with 8 nucleotides matching TRBD1. Trimming removed 8 bases from V and 4 bases from J; junction bases left unmatched: 10. The germline V gene has CDR1 MNHEY and CDR2 SMNVEV (reference sequence). This CDR3 is built from 15 residues. The CDR3 bases are TGTGCCAGCTCTTACACGGACAGGGATAATCAGCCCCAGCATTTT. Its protein is CASSYTDRDNQPQHF.

The gene calls are TRBV7-8 and TRBJ2-5; perhaps TRBD2 as D (6 bases). Per germline, CDR1 SGHVS and CDR2 FQNEAQ. Trimming cost V 8 bases and J 5 bases, with 9 bases left between them. The CDR3 is made up of 11 amino acids. In DNA form, the CDR3 reads TGTGCCAGCGGGGGGTTGGAGACCCAGTACTTC. Encoded protein: CASGGLETQYF.

The CDR3: CASRLLNQPQHF. The CDR3 DNA follows: TGTGCCAGCAGACTCCTTAATCAGCCCCAGCATTTT. J is TRBJ1-5 and V is TRBV28; the D is unclear. The germline gives CDR1 MDHEN, CDR2 SYDVKM. The CDR3 is made up of 12 amino acids. V lost 6 bases and J 4 bases, leaving 7 bases between the germline ends.

CDR3 region: CASSPTEAGNQPQHF. CDR3 in DNA: TGTGCCAGCTCACCGACGGAGGCTGGCAATCAGCCCCAGCATTTT. The chain combines TRBV18 with TRBJ1-5; no definite D call. Germline V gene data show CDR1 as KGHSH and CDR2 as LQKENI. This CDR3 has 15 residues. Trimming removed 3 bases from V and 2 bases from J, with 11 bases in between. Full variable domain (missing parts from reference TRBV18 and TRBJ1-5): NAGVMQNPRHLVRRRGQEARLRCSPMKGHSHVYWYRQLPEEGLKFMVYLQKENIIDESGMPKERFSAEFPKEGPSILRIQQVVRGDSAAYFCASSPTEAGNQPQHFGDGTRLSIL.